The clone carrying this TCR beta chain was recorded many times. There were TCR beta CDR3 regions amplified from RNA transcripts. Primed by the HTBI set, a first-round RT-PCR was run on the TCR CDR3. TCRdb reprocessed the multiplex PCR reads with MiXCR, giving one entry per CDR3 protein. The table shows approximately 520,000 distinct CDR3 sequences, with around a quarter occurring only once. The sample comes from a study of T cells in Graves' hyperthyroidism and ophthalmopathy. Study background: The initial diagnosis was the point when peripheral blood was collected, ahead of any treatment.

Diagnoses were established using clinical symptoms, serum thyroxine and TRAb, thyroid ultrasound and orbital computed tomography. The germline gives CDR1 SNHLY, CDR2 FYNNEI. V gave up 8 bases and J gave up 6 bases, with 11 bases separating them. The length of the CDR3 is 12 residues. The sequence came from a woman aged 25-40 years with Graves' ophthalmopathy. What was sequenced was blood. This chain uses TRBV2 with TRBJ2-4; D may be TRBD1 or TRBD2 (5 bases each). The CDR3 reads CASWDRGNIQYF. The CDR3 nucleotides are TGTGCCAGCTGGGACCGAGGAAACATTCAGTACTTC.